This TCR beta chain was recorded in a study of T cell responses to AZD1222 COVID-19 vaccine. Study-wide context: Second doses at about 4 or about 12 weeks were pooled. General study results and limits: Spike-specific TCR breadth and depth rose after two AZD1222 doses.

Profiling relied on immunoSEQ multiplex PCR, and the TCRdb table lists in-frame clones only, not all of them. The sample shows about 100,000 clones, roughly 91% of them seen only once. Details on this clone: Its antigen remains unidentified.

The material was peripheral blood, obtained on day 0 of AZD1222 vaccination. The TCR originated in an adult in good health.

In DNA, the CDR3 is TGCGCCAGCAGCCCGGGCCTCTACGTCGGTTATGGCTACACCTTC. Protein sequence: CASSPGLYVGYGYTF. The chain uses TRBV5-1 and TRBJ1-2; D unresolved. V was pared by 4 bases and J by 5 bases, with 18 bases between. CDR1 and CDR2 from the germline V gene are SGHRS and YFSETQ. The CDR3 loop spans 15 amino acids.